These 12 T cell receptor beta chains share one sample of origin, sequenced in a study of response to subunit inactivated influenza vaccine. TCRdb passed the RT-PCR reads through MiXCR, listing each CDR3 protein once. Of about 570,000 distinct CDR3 sequences in the sample, about 11% were seen once. Another study also made use of these data, one on T cells expressing NK-cell markers. This second study says: Beta-chain TCR cDNA was generated via 5'RACE template switching with UMIs.

The input for sequencing was PBMCs from blood, taken on the day of vaccination. The receptors stem from a middle-aged man who received an inactivated influenza vaccine.

J is TRBJ2-4 and V is TRBV12-3 or TRBV12-4; TRBD2 matches 11 bases. The V gene end was trimmed by 3 bases and the J gene end by 8 bases; junction bases not matched to a gene: 3. The CDR3 sequence is 14 residues long. The CDR3 sequence: CASSFSGGVDIQYF. The CDR3, as DNA: TGTGCCAGCAGTTTTAGCGGGGGGGTGGACATTCAGTACTTC.

This clonotype was seen only a few times. This sequence joins TRBV28 and TRBJ2-5, with a possible D match to TRBD2 (6 bases). CDR1 is MDHEN, CDR2 SYDVKM, per germline. Trimming removed 6 bases at V and 4 bases at J, with 18 bases between. This CDR3 has 15 amino acids. CDR3 region: CASRPLATAAETQYF. For the CDR3, the DNA is TGTGCCAGCAGACCCCTAGCGACGGCCGCAGAGACCCAGTACTTC. Variable domain in full (rest from reference TRBV28 and TRBJ2-5): DVKVTQSSRYLVKRTGEKVFLECVQDMDHENMFWYRQDPGLGLRLIYFSYDVKMKEKGDIPEGYSVSREKKERFSLILESASTNQTSMYLCASRPLATAAETQYFGPGTRLLVL.

The sample holds a few counts of this clonotype. The rearrangement links TRBV20-1 to TRBJ1-4; perhaps TRBD1 as D (6 bases). Per the germline V gene, CDR1 is DFQATT and CDR2 is SNEGSKA (reference sequence). CDR3 length: 13 amino acids. Trimming stripped 1 base from V and 7 bases from J, with 10 bases between. The CDR3 DNA follows: TGCAGTGCTAGAGGCAGGGGAGTTGAAAAACTGTTTTTT. It yields the protein CSARGRGVEKLFF.

V and J are TRBV5-1 and TRBJ2-7; 9 bases are shared with TRBD1. The CDR3 consists of 15 residues. Germline-derived CDR1 and CDR2 are SGHRS and YFSETQ. J was trimmed by 1 base and V by 4 bases; bases with no gene match: 6. The CDR3 is CASSDLGQGSYEQYF. CDR3 DNA sequence: TGCGCCAGCAGCGATTTAGGACAGGGGTCCTACGAGCAGTACTTC.

This clonotype was seen a few times. J is TRBJ2-1 and V is TRBV29-1; 8 positions match TRBD2. This CDR3 comprises 10 residues. Germline CDR1 reads SQVTM; CDR2 reads ANQGSEA. Trimming at V came to 6 bases and at J to 11 bases, leaving 3 bases not matched to a gene. This CDR3 is CSVAGAQQFF. As DNA, the CDR3 is TGCAGCGTAGCGGGAGCTCAGCAGTTCTTC.

The rearrangement links TRBV15 to TRBJ2-1; D remains ambiguous. Germline V CDR1 and CDR2: LNHNV, YYDKDF (reference sequence). With 7 bases removed from V and 5 bases from J, the gap between germline ends came to 12 bases. This CDR3 spans 13 amino acids. CDR3 residues: CATNTVMNNEQFF. The DNA for the CDR3 is TGTGCCACCAATACGGTCATGAACAATGAGCAGTTCTTC.

This clonotype occurred a few times. V usage is TRBV30 and J usage is TRBJ2-5; TRBD1 is a possible D gene (6 bases). Germline V CDR1 and CDR2: GTSNPN, SVGIG (reference sequence). The CDR3 has 13 amino acids. The V end lost 2 bases, the J end lost 3 bases, and 10 bases lay between the germline ends. This chain's CDR3 is CAWSIGGEETQYF. DNA for the CDR3: TGTGCCTGGAGTATAGGGGGAGAAGAGACCCAGTACTTC.

This clonotype was counted between two and nine times. The chain carries TRBV14 and TRBJ2-1; tentatively, D is TRBD2 (5 bases). V shed 2 bases and J shed 7 bases, with 12 bases lying between them. The CDR3 is 14 residues long. Per germline, CDR1 SGHDN and CDR2 FVKESK. CDR3 in DNA: TGTGCCAGCAGCCAAATGGGAGTCTGGAATGAGCAGTTCTTC. Translated, it gives CASSQMGVWNEQFF.

This clonotype was recorded at least ten times. The CDR3 loop reads CASSLEGASYEQYF. CDR3 in DNA: TGTGCCAGCAGTTTGGAAGGGGCTAGCTACGAGCAGTACTTC. The V call is TRBV12-3 or TRBV12-4, the J call TRBJ2-7; a weak D match, TRBD1 (5 bases). The V and J ends lost 3 bases and 3 bases respectively, with 12 bases between them. This CDR3 comprises 14 residues.

This chain uses TRBV20-1 with TRBJ1-5; TRBD1 matches at 11 bases. J lost 7 bases, V lost 5 bases, and 10 bases had no gene match. Looked up from germline, CDR1 is DFQATT and CDR2 is SNEGSKA (reference sequence). The length of the CDR3 is 15 residues. As DNA, the CDR3 is TGCAGTGCTCATGGGACAGGGGGTTTGCGGCAGCCCCAGCATTTT. Its translation: CSAHGTGGLRQPQHF.

V usage is TRBV5-6 and J usage is TRBJ2-7, with 10 bases identical to TRBD1. The CDR3 sequence is 15 residues long. Germline CDR1 reads SGHDT; CDR2 reads YYEEEE. V shed 5 bases, J shed 3 bases, and the junction held 8 bases outside the gene matches. The CDR3 coding sequence is TGTGCCAGCAGGGCGACAGGGGGCCAGTACTACGAGCAGTACTTC. Its translation: CASRATGGQYYEQYF.

V gene TRBV3-1 combines with J gene TRBJ1-2; a weak D match, TRBD1 (6 bases). V lost 4 bases and J 6 bases, leaving 12 bases between the germline ends. The CDR3 runs to 13 residues. CDR1 LGHDT and CDR2 YNNKEL come from the germline V gene (reference sequence). The CDR3: CASSRWDINGYTF. The DNA of the CDR3 is TGTGCCAGCAGCCGCTGGGACATTAATGGCTACACCTTC. The full variable domain, in which reference TRBV3-1 and TRBJ1-2 provide the parts outside the CDR3, is DTAVSQTPKYLVTQMGNDKSIKCEQNLGHDTMYWYKQDSKKFLKIMFSYNNKELIINETVPNRFSPKSPDKAHLNLHINSLELGDSAVYFCASSRWDINGYTFGSGTRLTVV.